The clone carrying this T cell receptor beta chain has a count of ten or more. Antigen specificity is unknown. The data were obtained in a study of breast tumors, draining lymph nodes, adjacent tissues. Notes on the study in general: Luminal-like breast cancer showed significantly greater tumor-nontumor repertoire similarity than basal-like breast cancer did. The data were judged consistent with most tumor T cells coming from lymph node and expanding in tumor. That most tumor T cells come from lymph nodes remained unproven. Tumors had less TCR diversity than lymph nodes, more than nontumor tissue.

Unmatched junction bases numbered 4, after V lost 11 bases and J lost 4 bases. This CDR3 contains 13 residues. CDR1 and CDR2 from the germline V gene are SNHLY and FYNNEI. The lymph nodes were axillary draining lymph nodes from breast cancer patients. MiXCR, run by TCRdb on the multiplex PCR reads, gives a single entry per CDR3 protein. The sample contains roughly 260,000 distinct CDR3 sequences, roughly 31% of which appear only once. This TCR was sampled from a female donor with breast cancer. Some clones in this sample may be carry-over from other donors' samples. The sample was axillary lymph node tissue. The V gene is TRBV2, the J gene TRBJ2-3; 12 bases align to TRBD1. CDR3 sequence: CAGGTGGSDTQYF. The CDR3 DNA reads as TGTGCCGGGGGGACAGGGGGCTCAGATACGCAGTATTTT. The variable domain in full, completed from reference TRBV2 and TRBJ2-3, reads EPEVTQTPSHQVTQMGQEVILRCVPISNHLYFYWYRQILGQKVEFLVSFYNNEISEKSEIFDDQFSVERPDGSNFTLKIRSTKLEDSAMYFCAGGTGGSDTQYFGPGTRLTVL.